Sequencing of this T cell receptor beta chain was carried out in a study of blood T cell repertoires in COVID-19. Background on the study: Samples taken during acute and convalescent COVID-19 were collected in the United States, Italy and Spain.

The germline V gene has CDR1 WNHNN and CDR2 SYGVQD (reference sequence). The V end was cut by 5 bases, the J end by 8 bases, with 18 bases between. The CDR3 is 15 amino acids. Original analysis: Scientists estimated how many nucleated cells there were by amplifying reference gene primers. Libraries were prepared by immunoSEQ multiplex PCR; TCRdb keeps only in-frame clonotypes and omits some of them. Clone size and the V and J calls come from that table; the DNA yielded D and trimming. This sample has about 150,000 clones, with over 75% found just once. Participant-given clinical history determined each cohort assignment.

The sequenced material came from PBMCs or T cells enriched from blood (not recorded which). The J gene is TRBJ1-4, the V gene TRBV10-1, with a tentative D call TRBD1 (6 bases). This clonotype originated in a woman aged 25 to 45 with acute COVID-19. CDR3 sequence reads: CASSWGPSEGEKLFF. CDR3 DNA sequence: TGCGCCAGCAGTTGGGGGCCTTCCGAAGGGGAAAAACTGTTTTTT.